This T cell receptor beta chain was retrieved from a study of blood T cell repertoires in COVID-19. Looking at the study overall: Samples of COVID-19 (acute and convalescent) were obtained from the United States, Italy and Spain. T cells, B-cell-depleted T cells, or PBMCs provided the cDNA or gDNA that served as material.

Per the original data handling: Amplified reference gene primers provided the basis for estimating nucleated cell counts. Repertoires were generated with immunoSEQ multiplex PCR, while TCRdb's copy carries only in-frame clones and drops some. The V and J calls and clone size come from that table; D and trimming were worked out from the DNA. In the table there are more than 25,000 clones, around 90% of which are singletons. A single count supports this clone. CDR3 size: 15 residues. J gave up 3 bases and V 6 bases, and 8 bases lay outside the gene matches. Germline CDR1 is MDHEN and CDR2 is SYDVKM. V is TRBV28 and J is TRBJ2-4; 7 nucleotides match TRBD2. Source material: peripheral blood. This clonotype originated in a man in his 60s with active COVID-19. This CDR3 reads CASRVRLAGKNIQYF. CDR3 sequence (DNA): TGTGCCAGCAGGGTAAGACTAGCAGGCAAAAACATTCAGTACTTC. Supplemented by reference TRBV28 and TRBJ2-4, the full variable domain reads DVKVTQSSRYLVKRTGEKVFLECVQDMDHENMFWYRQDPGLGLRLIYFSYDVKMKEKGDIPEGYSVSREKKERFSLILESASTNQTSMYLCASRVRLAGKNIQYFGAGTRLSVL.